Following are 17 T cell receptor beta chains from one sample sequenced in a study of siplizumab effects on memory and regulatory T cells. Sequenced by immunoSEQ multiplex PCR; TCRdb stores in-frame clones only, minus some. The profile shows more than 75,000 clones, over 85% of them singletons. Material for sequencing was CD8+ T cells sorted from blood. These receptors came from a human donor in good health.

The chain couples TRBV30 to TRBJ2-6; D unclear. Trimming stripped 0 bases from V and 1 base from J, with 13 bases between. The length of the CDR3 is 17 residues. Per germline, CDR1 GTSNPN and CDR2 SVGIG (reference sequence). CDR3 coding DNA: TGTGCCTGGAGTGTACTTGGGCAAGGGTCTGGGGCCAACGTCCTGACTTTC. It translates to CAWSVLGQGSGANVLTF.

This chain joins TRBV19 and TRBJ2-7; the D gene is possibly TRBD1 (5 bases). The V and J ends lost 4 bases and 6 bases respectively, with 10 bases between them. There are 12 residues in the CDR3. Germline assignment: CDR1 LNHDA and CDR2 SQIVND (reference sequence). The CDR3, as DNA: TGTGCCAGTAGTAACTCAGGGCTCGAGCAGTACTTC. Translated, it gives CASSNSGLEQYF.

This clone appeared a single time. This chain links TRBV5-6 with TRBJ2-3; D unresolved. V lost 1 base and J lost 3, with 12 bases in between. CDR3 length equals 15 residues. Germline CDR1 reads SGHDT; CDR2 reads YYEEEE. The CDR3 DNA reads TGTGCCAGCAGCTTGTTGGCGGAGTGGACAGATACGCAGTATTTT. Encoded protein: CASSLLAEWTDTQYF.

The chain recombines TRBV6-5 with TRBJ2-3, with TRBD2 identical over 8 bases. The CDR3 is 15 amino acids. After removal of 6 bases from V and 0 bases from J, the junction contained 5 bases not matched to a gene. The germline CDR1 and CDR2 sequences are MNHEY and SVGAGI. In nucleotides, the CDR3 is TGTGCCAGCAGCCGCCAGCGGGAGAGCACAGATACGCAGTATTTT. Its translation is CASSRQRESTDTQYF.

The chain has TRBV5-4 and TRBJ2-7; tentatively, D is TRBD1 (6 bases). This CDR3 contains 13 residues. The V and J ends lost 4 bases and 3 bases respectively, with 11 bases between them. Per germline, CDR1 SGHNT and CDR2 YYREEE (reference sequence). CDR3 sequence reads: CASSGDTSYEQYF. As DNA, the CDR3 is TGTGCCAGCAGCGGGGACACAAGCTACGAGCAGTACTTC. Full variable domain (missing parts from reference TRBV5-4 and TRBJ2-7): ETGVTQSPTHLIKTRGQQVTLRCSSQSGHNTVSWYQQALGQGPQFIFQYYREEENGRGNFPPRFSGLQFPNYSSELNVNALELDDSALYLCASSGDTSYEQYFGPGTRLTVT.

This chain uses TRBV4-2 with TRBJ1-1; no clear D. The CDR3 consists of 11 residues. The V end lost 1 base, the J end lost 7 bases, and 4 bases lay between the germline ends. From germline, CDR1 is LGHNA and CDR2 YNFKEQ. DNA of the CDR3: TGTGCCAGCAGCCAAGGCGGTGAAGCTTTCTTT. It codes for CASSQGGEAFF.

This chain joins TRBV27 and TRBJ1-4, with a possible D match to TRBD1 (6 bases). This CDR3 is built from 14 residues. Germline CDR1 MNHEY, CDR2 SMNVEV (reference sequence). V lost 4 bases to trimming and J lost 1 base, with 7 bases between them. CDR3: CASSSGETNEKLFF. The CDR3 nucleotides read TGTGCCAGCAGTTCAGGGGAAACTAATGAAAAACTGTTTTTT.

The chain carries TRBV7-9 and TRBJ2-1, with TRBD2 matching 7 bases. This CDR3 is 12 amino acids long. CDR1 and CDR2 (germline): SEHNR, FQNEAQ (reference sequence). Trimming removed 3 bases from V and 9 bases from J; junction bases left unmatched: 2. The CDR3 coding sequence is TGTGCCAGCAGCTTCCCGGGGGGTGAGCAGTTCTTC. Encoded protein: CASSFPGGEQFF. The variable domain in full, with the rest retrieved from reference TRBV7-9 and TRBJ2-1, is DTGVSQNPRHKITKRGQNVTFRCDPISEHNRLYWYRQTLGQGPEFLTYFQNEAQLEKSRLLSDRFSAERPKGSFSTLEIQRTEQGDSAMYLCASSFPGGEQFFGPGTRLTVL.

The chain has TRBV30 and TRBJ1-1, with D perhaps matching TRBD1 (6 bases). With 0 bases removed from V and 5 bases from J, the gap between germline ends came to 13 bases. This CDR3 contains 14 residues. Germline lookup yields CDR1 GTSNPN and CDR2 SVGIG (reference sequence). The CDR3 region has the DNA TGTGCCTGGAGTGTACGGGGGGCAGAAACTGAAGCTTTCTTT. As protein: CAWSVRGAETEAFF.

The V call is TRBV6-1, the J call TRBJ2-1; D possibly corresponds to TRBD1 (5 bases). Trimming took 6 bases from V and 4 from J, leaving 13 bases between them. This CDR3 is built from 14 residues. The germline V gene has CDR1 MNHNS and CDR2 SASEGT. CDR3 coding DNA: TGTGCCAGCAGCCGGACAACGGAATACAATGAGCAGTTCTTC. Translating it yields CASSRTTEYNEQFF.

This clone was seen just once. The chain employs TRBV6-5 and TRBJ2-2; D call uncertain. The CDR3 length is 15 residues. Germline V gene sequence: CDR1 MNHEY, CDR2 SVGAGI. V was shortened by 2 bases and J by 4 bases, with 11 bases between the two germline ends. The CDR3: CASSYVRVGTGELFF. The CDR3 DNA reads TGTGCCAGCAGTTACGTACGTGTGGGCACCGGGGAGCTGTTTTTT.

J is TRBJ1-2 and V is TRBV4-1; possible D gene TRBD1, 6 bases. The CDR3 has 15 amino acids. Germline V CDR1 and CDR2: MGHRA, YSYEKL. Trimming shortened V by 0 bases and J by 3 bases, and 11 bases separated the two germline ends. CDR3 in amino acids: CASSQDPTGYYGYTF. In nucleotides, the CDR3 is TGCGCCAGCAGCCAAGACCCGACAGGATACTATGGCTACACCTTC.

CDR3 residues: CASSISRTGGTEAFF. Here the CDR3 DNA reads TGCGCCAGCAGCATTTCCCGGACAGGGGGCACTGAAGCTTTCTTT. V and J are TRBV4-1 and TRBJ1-1, with 10 bases aligning to TRBD1. V dropped 5 bases and J dropped 4; count of bases not matched to a gene: 7. CDR1 is MGHRA, CDR2 YSYEKL, per germline. This CDR3 has 15 residues.

Here the CDR3 reads CASRARASGIYEQYF. CDR3 in DNA: TGTGCCAGCCGTGCTCGGGCTAGCGGGATCTACGAGCAGTACTTC. V and J are TRBV27 and TRBJ2-7; 9 nucleotides align to TRBD2. The CDR3 totals 15 residues. Trimming at V came to 8 bases and at J to 3 bases, leaving 11 bases not matched to a gene. Per germline, CDR1 MNHEY and CDR2 SMNVEV (reference sequence).

This chain joins TRBV27 and TRBJ1-2, with a possible D match to TRBD1 (5 bases). CDR1 is MNHEY and CDR2 is SMNVEV in the germline V gene (reference sequence). The CDR3 spans 14 residues. Trimming removed 4 bases at V and 7 bases at J, with 16 bases between. This chain's CDR3 is CASSSLEGLGGYTF. The CDR3, as DNA: TGTGCCAGCAGTTCCCTGGAGGGGCTGGGTGGCTACACCTTC.

The rearrangement links TRBV27 to TRBJ1-6; 8 nucleotides match TRBD1. V gave up 6 bases and J gave up 10 bases; unmatched junction bases: 5. This CDR3 has 13 residues. Germline V gene lookup returns CDR1 MNHEY and CDR2 SMNVEV (reference sequence). The CDR3 DNA sequence: TGTGCCAGCAGGGGACAGGAGGAGTCACCCCTCCACTTT. Amino acids: CASRGQEESPLHF.

This chain's CDR3 is CASSSSTGITDTQYF. CDR3 DNA sequence: TGTGCCAGCAGCTCCTCCACAGGGATTACGGATACGCAGTATTTT. The J gene is TRBJ2-3, the V gene TRBV13; tentative D call: TRBD1 (6 bases). Germline V CDR1 and CDR2: PRHDT, FYEKMQ (reference sequence). This CDR3 region has 15 residues. The V and J ends lost 4 bases and 6 bases respectively, with 17 bases between them.